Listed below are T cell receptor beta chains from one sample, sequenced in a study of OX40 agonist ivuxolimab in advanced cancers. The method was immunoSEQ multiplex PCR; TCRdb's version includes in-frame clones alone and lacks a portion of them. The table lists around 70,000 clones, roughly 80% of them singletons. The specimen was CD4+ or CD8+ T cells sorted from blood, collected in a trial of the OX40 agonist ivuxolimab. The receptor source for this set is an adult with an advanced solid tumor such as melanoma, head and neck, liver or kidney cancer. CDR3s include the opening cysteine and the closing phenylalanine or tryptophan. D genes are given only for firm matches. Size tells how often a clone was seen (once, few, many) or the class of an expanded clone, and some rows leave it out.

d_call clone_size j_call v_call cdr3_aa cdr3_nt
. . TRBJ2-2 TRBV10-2 CASSKDRTTGELFF TGCGCCAGCAGTAAGGACCGGACTACCGGGGAGCTGTTTTTT
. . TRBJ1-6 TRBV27 CASSSKSGTQISPLHF TGTGCCAGCAGTTCCAAATCCGGGACACAAATTTCACCCCTCCACTTT
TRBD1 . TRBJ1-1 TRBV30 CAWSNRGTNTEAFF TGTGCCTGGAGTAACAGGGGGACGAACACTGAAGCTTTCTTT
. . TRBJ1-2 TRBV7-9 CASSSNQNYGYTF TGTGCCAGCAGCTCCAACCAGAACTATGGCTACACCTTC
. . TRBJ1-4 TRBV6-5 CASSFLRGGEKLFF TGTGCCAGCAGCTTTCTGAGGGGTGGAGAAAAACTGTTTTTT
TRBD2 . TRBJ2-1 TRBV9 CASSTRLAGGPVGEQFF TGTGCCAGCAGCACTCGACTAGCGGGAGGCCCCGTTGGTGAGCAGTTCTTC
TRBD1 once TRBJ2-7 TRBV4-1 CASSQDRGYEQYF TGCGCCAGCAGCCAAGACAGGGGGTACGAGCAGTACTTC
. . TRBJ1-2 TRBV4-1 CASSQDRAAYGYTF TGCGCCAGCAGCCAAGATCGCGCCGCCTATGGCTACACCTTC
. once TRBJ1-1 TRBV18 CASSPLRAASSGTEAFF TGTGCCAGCTCACCACTTAGGGCGGCTAGTTCTGGGACTGAAGCTTTCTTT
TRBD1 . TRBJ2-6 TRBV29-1 CSVELGQGPGANVLTF TGCAGCGTTGAATTAGGACAGGGGCCCGGGGCCAACGTCCTGACTTTC
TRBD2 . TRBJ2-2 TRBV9 CASSAGLAGGRSTGELFF TGTGCCAGCAGCGCGGGACTAGCGGGAGGAAGGAGCACCGGGGAGCTGTTTTTT
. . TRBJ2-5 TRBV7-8 CASSLLEETQYF TGTGCCAGCAGCTTATTGGAGGAGACCCAGTACTTC
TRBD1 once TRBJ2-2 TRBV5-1 CASSLGQGNTGELFF TGCGCCAGCAGCCTGGGACAGGGGAACACCGGGGAGCTGTTTTTT
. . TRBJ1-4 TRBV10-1 CASRAGSGSEKLFF TGCGCCAGCAGAGCGGGATCAGGAAGTGAAAAACTGTTTTTT
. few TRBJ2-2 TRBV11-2 CASSFVGTQTTGELFF TGTGCCAGCAGCTTTGTAGGAACCCAAACAACCGGGGAGCTGTTTTTT
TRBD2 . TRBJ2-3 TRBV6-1 CASNRLSGRADTQYF TGTGCCAGCAATCGGCTTAGCGGGAGGGCTGATACGCAGTATTTT
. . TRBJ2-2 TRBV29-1 CSVENWPGTGELFF TGCAGCGTTGAAAACTGGCCGGGCACCGGGGAGCTGTTTTTT
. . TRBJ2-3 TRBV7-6 CASSLAGADTQYF TGTGCCAGCAGCTTAGCTGGGGCAGATACGCAGTATTTT
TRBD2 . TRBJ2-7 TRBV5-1 CASSDPFAGEAYEQYF TGCGCCAGCAGTGATCCGTTTGCGGGAGAGGCCTACGAGCAGTACTTC
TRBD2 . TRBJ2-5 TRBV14 CASSQDLGGRRYF TGTGCCAGCAGCCAAGATCTGGGCGGGAGAAGGTACTTC
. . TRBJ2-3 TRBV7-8 CASSLGSVGLTGHF TGTGCCAGCAGCTTAGGATCAGTCGGGCTCACCGGGCATTTT
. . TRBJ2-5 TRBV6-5 CASNRGGPSETQYF TGTGCCAGCAATAGGGGGGGACCGTCAGAGACCCAGTACTTC
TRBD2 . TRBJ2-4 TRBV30 CAWSPGRGNIQYF TGTGCCTGGAGTCCTGGGAGGGGAAACATTCAGTACTTC
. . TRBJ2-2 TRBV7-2 CASSPLRGGLNTGELFF TGTGCCAGCAGCCCCCTGCGCGGGGGCCTAAACACCGGGGAGCTGTTTTTT
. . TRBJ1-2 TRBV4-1 CASSQVGRESSYTF TGCGCCAGCAGCCAAGTCGGTCGGGAATCCAGCTACACCTTC
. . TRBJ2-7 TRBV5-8 CASSLGGGRYEQYF TGTGCCAGCAGCTTAGGGGGAGGAAGGTACGAGCAGTACTTC
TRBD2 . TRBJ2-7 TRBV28 CASMKREASYEQYF TGTGCCAGCATGAAGCGGGAGGCCTCCTACGAGCAGTACTTC
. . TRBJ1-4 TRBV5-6 CASSLDGGLNEKLFF TGTGCCAGCAGCCTCGACGGGGGGCTCAATGAAAAACTGTTTTTT